The 22 T cell receptor beta chains below come from one sample, sequenced in a study of human T cells and chemical hapten exposure. Time point: healthy volunteer bleed at 6 weeks. Extraction yielded total RNA from whole blood (unfractionated). TCRdb used MiXCR to reprocess the RACE reads, holding one entry per CDR3 protein. The table has 70,000 to 95,000 distinct CDR3 sequences, about 8.6% seen once. Material for sequencing was whole blood. The receptors here all came from a female donor in good health. Some clones in this sample may be carry-over from other donors' samples.

This clonotype was picked up a small number of times. The junction differs from germline at one of its ends, possibly a read error. V is TRBV2 and J is TRBJ1-1; 8 positions agree with TRBD1. CDR1 and CDR2 (germline): SNHLY, FYNNEI. CDR3 length: 12 residues. The CDR3 loop is CASSAGGAEAFF. In DNA form, the CDR3 reads TGTGCCAGCAGTGCAGGGGGCGCTGAGGCTTTCTTT.

This clonotype occurred many times. The V call is TRBV6-1, the J call TRBJ2-3; 7 bases are shared with TRBD1. V shed 0 bases, J shed 6 bases, and the junction held 6 bases outside the gene matches. The CDR3 sequence is 15 residues long. Germline assignment: CDR1 MNHNS and CDR2 SASEGT. Written as DNA, the CDR3 is TGTGCCAGCAGTGAAGCGGGACAGTCTACTGATACGCAGTATTTT. Translated: CASSEAGQSTDTQYF.

V gene TRBV7-9 combines with J gene TRBJ2-6; 9 bases fit TRBD1. Trimming at V came to 11 bases and at J to 2 bases, leaving 7 bases not matched to a gene. The CDR3 length is 15 residues. Germline V gene sequence: CDR1 SEHNR, CDR2 FQNEAQ (reference sequence). This CDR3 reads CAGGDREPGANVLTF. Here the CDR3 DNA reads TGTGCCGGCGGGGACAGGGAGCCTGGGGCCAACGTCCTGACTTTC.

This clonotype was counted many times. The rearrangement joins TRBV20-1 to TRBJ2-2; D is undetermined. The CDR3 loop spans 16 amino acids. The germline V gene encodes CDR1 DFQATT and CDR2 SNEGSKA (reference sequence). V lost 0 bases and J 0 bases, leaving 11 bases between the germline ends. The CDR3 is CSARDFQRPNTGELFF. The CDR3 DNA sequence: TGCAGTGCTAGAGATTTCCAGCGCCCGAACACCGGGGAGCTGTTTTTT.

This clonotype was seen repeatedly, ten times or more. J is TRBJ1-4 and V is TRBV20-1; unclear D gene. With 4 bases removed from V and 7 bases from J, the gap between germline ends came to 16 bases. Germline CDR1 DFQATT, CDR2 SNEGSKA (reference sequence). This CDR3 is built from 14 residues. CDR3 in DNA: TGCAGTGCTATTAGCCTAGGAACCGGTGAAAAACTGTTTTTT. The encoded protein is CSAISLGTGEKLFF.

This clonotype showed up many times. The chain carries TRBV4-3 and TRBJ2-7; a weak D match, TRBD1 (5 bases). The CDR3 sequence is 13 residues long. V dropped 3 bases and J dropped 2 bases, with 8 bases sitting between them. Germline V gene sequence: CDR1 LGHNA, CDR2 YSLEER. CDR3 residues: CASSHARAYEQYF. The DNA of the CDR3 is TGCGCCAGCAGCCACGCCAGGGCCTACGAGCAGTACTTC.

The chain combines TRBV7-2 with TRBJ2-1, with TRBD2 matching 8 bases. CDR1 is SGHTA, CDR2 FQGNSA, per germline. This CDR3 has 17 residues. The V segment lost 3 bases and the J segment 7 bases; nucleotides outside the gene matches: 14. The CDR3 spells CASSFRDGGALRNEQFF. CDR3 nucleotides: TGTGCCAGCAGCTTCCGAGACGGGGGGGCCTTGAGGAATGAGCAGTTCTTC.

The chain joins TRBV27 to TRBJ2-1; 7 bases match TRBD2. The CDR3 covers 15 residues. Unmatched junction bases numbered 9, after V lost 2 bases and J lost 8 bases. In germline, CDR1 is MNHEY, CDR2 SMNVEV (reference sequence). This CDR3 is CASSLGLAVRDEQFF. The CDR3 region has the DNA TGTGCCAGCAGTTTAGGCCTAGCGGTCCGCGATGAGCAGTTCTTC.

The rearrangement links TRBV29-1 to TRBJ1-6; D is unclear. The germline CDR1 and CDR2 sequences are SQVTM and ANQGSEA. The CDR3 sequence is 14 residues long. V shed 4 bases and J shed 7 bases, with 14 bases lying between them. This CDR3 reads CSVASGSSNSPLHF. The CDR3 nucleotides are TGCAGCGTTGCATCGGGGTCCTCCAATTCACCCCTCCACTTT.

This clonotype was detected many times. V is TRBV12-3 or TRBV12-4 and J is TRBJ1-6; no firm D call. The CDR3 loop spans 13 amino acids. With 7 bases removed from V and 8 bases from J, the gap between germline ends came to 12 bases. The CDR3 DNA follows: TGTGCCAGCACCCCATCAGCCCATTCACCCCTCCACTTT. Translating it yields CASTPSAHSPLHF.

This clonotype was counted at least ten times. This chain connects TRBV28 to TRBJ2-3, with 12 bases identical to TRBD2. Per the germline V gene, CDR1 is MDHEN and CDR2 is SYDVKM. Trimming at V came to 4 bases and at J to 1 base, leaving 9 bases not matched to a gene. CDR3 length: 18 residues. CDR3 region: CASSSPLAGGPGTDTQYF. DNA for the CDR3: TGTGCCAGCAGTTCCCCCCTAGCGGGGGGGCCGGGCACAGATACGCAGTATTTT.

This clonotype appeared a few times. The chain is built from TRBV4-3 and TRBJ1-5, with D possibly TRBD1 on 5 matching bases. CDR1 and CDR2 (germline): LGHNA, YSLEER. CDR3 length: 17 residues. V lost 3 bases, J lost 2 bases, and 17 bases lay in between. CDR3 protein: CASSQRYQGGGNQPQHF. The CDR3 DNA reads TGCGCCAGCAGCCAGCGATACCAGGGTGGGGGCAATCAGCCCCAGCATTTT.

This clonotype was observed many times. This rearrangement joins TRBV29-1 to TRBJ2-7, with TRBD2 identical over 7 bases. The germline V gene has CDR1 SQVTM and CDR2 ANQGSEA. This CDR3 is built from 14 residues. Trimming took 3 bases from V and 2 from J; bases not matched to a gene: 7. CDR3 sequence reads: CSVDLGAGAYEQYF. For the CDR3, the DNA is TGCAGCGTTGATCTCGGGGCGGGGGCCTACGAGCAGTACTTC.

This clonotype was observed many times. One junction end disagrees with the germline gene, perhaps due to a read error. This chain joins TRBV4-3 and TRBJ2-7; D gene ambiguous. This CDR3 is 17 amino acids long. Germline CDR1 LGHNA, CDR2 YSLEER. The CDR3 here is CASSQEDGRVHSYEQYF. CDR3 DNA: TGTGCCAGCAGCCAAGAGGACGGACGGGTACACTCCTACGAGCAGTACTTC.

This clonotype was recorded many times. The rearrangement uses TRBV3-1 and TRBJ2-3; 8 bases are a match to TRBD2. V was pared by 2 bases and J by 0 bases, with 7 bases of the junction left unmatched. Germline assignment: CDR1 LGHDT and CDR2 YNNKEL (reference sequence). This CDR3 region has 17 residues. As DNA, the CDR3 is TGTGCCAGCAGCCAACTCGTCGGGGGGGCTAGCACAGATACGCAGTATTTT. It yields the protein CASSQLVGGASTDTQYF.

This clonotype was counted at least ten times. CDR3 sequence: CASSSRTTDTQYF. The CDR3 DNA sequence: TGTGCCAGCAGTTCCAGGACCACAGATACGCAGTATTTT. The chain is built from TRBV25-1 and TRBJ2-3, with D unresolved. The germline V gene has CDR1 MGHDK and CDR2 SYGVNS. The CDR3 contains 13 residues. V shed 5 bases and J shed 2 bases, with 8 bases lying between them.

The table lists this clonotype with many counts. The rearrangement uses TRBV6-5 and TRBJ1-1; unclear D gene. Germline V gene lookup returns CDR1 MNHEY and CDR2 SVGAGI. V was pared by 3 bases and J by 8 bases, with 13 bases between. The CDR3 has 13 residues. CDR3 protein: CASSYGVGLEAFF. Here the CDR3 DNA reads TGTGCCAGCAGTTATGGGGTCGGTCTAGAAGCTTTCTTT.

This clonotype was detected a few times. The V and J genes are TRBV5-1 and TRBJ2-5, with TRBD1 matching over 8 bases. There are 14 residues in the CDR3. V shed 4 bases, J shed 3 bases, and the junction held 5 bases outside the gene matches. Germline-derived CDR1 and CDR2 are SGHRS and YFSETQ. The CDR3 region is CASSPETGEETQYF. Here the CDR3 DNA reads TGCGCCAGCAGCCCGGAGACAGGGGAAGAGACCCAGTACTTC.

The chain combines TRBV7-9 with TRBJ1-6; no definite D call. The CDR3 consists of 19 residues. Trimming removed 1 base from V and 5 bases from J, with 21 bases in between. The germline V gene encodes CDR1 SEHNR and CDR2 FQNEAQ (reference sequence). The CDR3, as DNA: TGTGCCAGCAGCTTAGTCAGGTTGGCCTCCTACGTCAATAATTCACCCCTCCACTTT. It specifies CASSLVRLASYVNNSPLHF.

The chain combines TRBV3-1 with TRBJ2-3, with D hard to call. V dropped 6 bases and J dropped 1 base, with 8 bases sitting between them. CDR1 is LGHDT and CDR2 is YNNKEL in the germline V gene (reference sequence). This CDR3 has 13 amino acids. CDR3 in DNA: TGTGCCAGCAGGGGATCCGGCACAGATACGCAGTATTTT. Protein product: CASRGSGTDTQYF.

A remark on this clonotype: A read error is possible here, since a much larger clone lies one base away. This CDR3 fails to terminate in the conserved phenylalanine or tryptophan, so it likely reflects a read error. This sequence joins TRBV6-2 or TRBV6-3 and TRBJ1-2; possibly TRBD1 for D (5 bases). Germline loops: CDR1 MNHEY, CDR2 SVGEGT. This CDR3 contains 13 residues. The germline V and J ends were trimmed by 6 bases and 7 bases, with 15 bases remaining between them. CDR3 nucleotide sequence: TGTGCCAGCAGCCGAGGGACCGAGCTTGGCTACACCATC. It yields the protein CASSRGTELGYTI.

Concerning this clonotype: A much larger clone sits a single nucleotide away, making a read error possible. CDR3 nucleotide sequence: TGTGCCACCAGCAGAGACCGCTCTGGGGTCAACGTCCTGACTTTC. Translation: CATSRDRSGVNVLTF. The genes are TRBV15 and TRBJ2-6; no definite D call. Germline assignment: CDR1 LNHNV and CDR2 YYDKDF (reference sequence). CDR3 length equals 15 residues. The whole variable domain, filled in from reference TRBV15 and TRBJ2-6, reads DAMVIQNPRYQVTQFGKPVTLSCSQTLNHNVMYWYQQKSSQAPKLLFHYYDKDFNNEADTPDNFQSRRPNTSFCFLDIRSPGLGDTAMYLCATSRDRSGVNVLTFGAGSRLTVL.